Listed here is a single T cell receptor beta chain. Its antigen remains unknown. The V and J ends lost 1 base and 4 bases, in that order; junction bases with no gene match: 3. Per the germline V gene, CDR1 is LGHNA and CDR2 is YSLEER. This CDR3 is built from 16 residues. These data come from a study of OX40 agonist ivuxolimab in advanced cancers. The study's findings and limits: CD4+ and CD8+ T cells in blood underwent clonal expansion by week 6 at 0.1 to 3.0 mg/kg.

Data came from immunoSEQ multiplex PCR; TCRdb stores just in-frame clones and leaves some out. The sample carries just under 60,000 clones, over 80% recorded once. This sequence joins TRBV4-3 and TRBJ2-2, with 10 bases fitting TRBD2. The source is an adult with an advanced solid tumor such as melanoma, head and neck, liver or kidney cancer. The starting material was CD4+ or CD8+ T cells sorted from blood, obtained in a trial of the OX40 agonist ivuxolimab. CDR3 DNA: TGCGCCAGCAGCCAAGGAGCGGGAGGGGTCACCGGGGAGCTGTTTTTT. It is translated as CASSQGAGGVTGELFF.